These 28 T cell receptor beta chains came from one sample sequenced in a study of HIV-infected patients and healthy controls. TCRdb used MiXCR to reprocess the 5' RACE reads, holding one entry per CDR3 protein. The sample has over 55,000 distinct CDR3 sequences; about 16% are singletons. Sequenced material: CD4+ T cells from blood. All receptors derive from a human donor in good health.

The sample holds a few counts of this clonotype. This chain uses TRBV18 with TRBJ1-5; possibly TRBD1 for D (5 bases). In germline, CDR1 is KGHSH, CDR2 LQKENI. This CDR3 has 13 residues. V lost 5 bases, J lost 6 bases, and 11 bases lay in between. CDR3 bases: TGTGCCAGCTCAACGGACAACTTTCAGCCCCAGCATTTT. Residues: CASSTDNFQPQHF.

This clonotype was recorded a few times. The junction does not match germline at one end; this may be a read error. This chain links TRBV7-6 with TRBJ1-1; perhaps TRBD1 as D (6 bases). This CDR3 comprises 14 residues. Looked up from germline, CDR1 is SGHVS and CDR2 is FNYEAQ. The CDR3 bases are TGTGCCAGCAGCCTAGCCGCAGGGGTCGCTGAAGCTTTCTTT. Encoded protein: CASSLAAGVAEAFF.

This chain links TRBV20-1 with TRBJ1-2; a weak D match, TRBD1 (5 bases). Trimming removed 6 bases at V and 1 base at J, with 18 bases between. Germline values: CDR1 DFQATT, CDR2 SNEGSKA (reference sequence). The CDR3 is 15 residues long. The CDR3 loop reads CSARTRDANNYGYTF. The CDR3 DNA reads as TGCAGTGCCCGAACCAGGGACGCGAATAACTATGGCTACACCTTC.

This sequence joins TRBV7-2 and TRBJ2-5, with 8 bases identical to TRBD2. The V gene end was trimmed by 1 base and the J gene end by 5 bases; junction bases not matched to a gene: 9. The CDR3 contains 16 residues. Germline lookup yields CDR1 SGHTA and CDR2 FQGNSA. This chain's CDR3 is CASSLDAGGGKETQYF. The CDR3 bases are TGTGCCAGCAGCTTAGATGCGGGAGGAGGCAAGGAGACCCAGTACTTC. The variable domain in full, with the rest retrieved from reference TRBV7-2 and TRBJ2-5, is GAGVSQSPSNKVTEKGKDVELRCDPISGHTALYWYRQSLGQGLEFLIYFQGNSAPDKSGLPSDRFSAERTGGSVSTLTIQRTQQEDSAVYLCASSLDAGGGKETQYFGPGTRLLVL.

The J gene is TRBJ1-2, the V gene TRBV6-2 or TRBV6-3; perhaps TRBD1 as D (5 bases). V lost 2 bases to trimming and J lost 8 bases, with 12 bases between them. This CDR3 spans 13 amino acids. Germline loops: CDR1 MNHEY, CDR2 SVGEGT. The CDR3 DNA follows: TGTGCCAGCAGTTACGGCAGGGAAGGCGGCTACACCTTC. Translated, it gives CASSYGREGGYTF.

This clonotype has just a few counts. As DNA, the CDR3 is TGTGCCAGCAGCTTGTCCCAGCCGAACTCTGGAAACACCATATATTTT. Its protein product is CASSLSQPNSGNTIYF. V is TRBV7-9 and J is TRBJ1-3; no definite D call. Trimming took off 3 bases at V and 0 bases at J, with 12 bases between the two ends. The CDR3 is 16 amino acids. Germline V gene lookup returns CDR1 SEHNR and CDR2 FQNEAQ (reference sequence).

There are many counts of this clonotype. The rearrangement links TRBV19 to TRBJ2-7, with a tentative D call TRBD2 (5 bases). V lost 4 bases and J lost 3, with 10 bases in between. Germline values: CDR1 LNHDA, CDR2 SQIVND (reference sequence). This CDR3 has 13 amino acids. The CDR3 spells CASSRPGVYEQYF. The CDR3 nucleotides are TGTGCCAGTAGTAGACCCGGGGTCTACGAGCAGTACTTC.

This clonotype was detected ten times or more. This CDR3 is CASRPRSYNEQFF. The DNA of the CDR3 is TGTGCCAGCAGACCACGCTCCTACAATGAGCAGTTCTTC. This chain joins TRBV7-6 and TRBJ2-1, with D hard to call. The CDR3 is made up of 13 amino acids. V was trimmed by 6 bases and J by 0 bases, leaving 6 bases between them. CDR1 and CDR2 from the germline V gene are SGHVS and FNYEAQ.

At least ten counts were recorded for this clonotype. The chain is built from TRBV7-2 and TRBJ2-3; D ambiguous. Trimming stripped 5 bases from V and 1 base from J, with 13 bases between. Germline V gives CDR1 SGHTA, CDR2 FQGNSA. This CDR3 has 15 residues. DNA for the CDR3: TGTGCCAGCAGCCCAGAGGTACTCCGCACAGATACGCAGTATTTT. The encoded protein is CASSPEVLRTDTQYF.

The rearrangement joins TRBV4-2 to TRBJ1-5, with 9 bases lining up with TRBD1. Per the germline V gene, CDR1 is LGHNA and CDR2 is YNFKEQ. Trimming took 4 bases from V and 1 from J; bases not matched to a gene: 5. The length of the CDR3 is 16 residues. CDR3 sequence: CASSRGDRDSNQPQHF. The DNA for the CDR3 is TGTGCCAGCAGCCGGGGGGACAGGGACAGCAATCAGCCCCAGCATTTT.

This clonotype was seen a single time. The chain combines TRBV7-2 with TRBJ2-4, with D possibly TRBD2 on 6 matching bases. This CDR3 comprises 16 residues. The V end was cut by 2 bases, the J end by 3 bases, with 14 bases between. Germline values: CDR1 SGHTA, CDR2 FQGNSA. The chain's CDR3 is CASSLMSGVVKNIQYF. As DNA, the CDR3 is TGTGCCAGCAGCTTAATGTCGGGAGTCGTCAAAAACATTCAGTACTTC.

This clonotype was seen repeatedly, ten times or more. The rearrangement joins TRBV18 to TRBJ2-5; D remains unclear. Trimming left V 3 bases short and J 5 bases short, with 7 bases between. The CDR3 extends over 12 amino acids. Germline CDR1 and CDR2: KGHSH and LQKENI. Written as DNA, the CDR3 is TGTGCCAGCTCACCCTCCCTGGAGACCCAGTACTTC. Its translation: CASSPSLETQYF.

This clonotype was detected ten times or more. J is TRBJ2-5 and V is TRBV6-5; perhaps D is TRBD1 or TRBD2 (6 bases each). Germline V CDR1 and CDR2: MNHEY, SVGAGI. With 7 bases removed from V and 5 bases from J, the gap between germline ends came to 11 bases. The CDR3 sequence is 12 residues long. CDR3 coding DNA: TGTGCCAGCATAGGGGGGAGCGAGACCCAGTACTTC. It specifies CASIGGSETQYF.

The chain links TRBV20-1 to TRBJ2-7, with a possible D match to TRBD1 (5 bases). Trimming removed 3 bases at V and 1 base at J, with 7 bases between. The CDR3 contains 12 residues. The germline gives CDR1 DFQATT, CDR2 SNEGSKA (reference sequence). The CDR3 spells CSASPGSYEQYF. The DNA of the CDR3 is TGCAGTGCTAGTCCAGGGTCCTACGAGCAGTACTTC.

This clonotype has more than one count but fewer than ten. V usage is TRBV6-2 or TRBV6-3 and J usage is TRBJ2-7, with 7 bases identical to TRBD1. The CDR3 length is 13 residues. Germline V gene data show CDR1 as MNHEY and CDR2 as SVGEGT. Unmatched junction bases numbered 7, after V lost 6 bases and J lost 5 bases. CDR3 loop: CASRGQIFNEQYF. The CDR3, as DNA: TGTGCCAGCAGGGGACAGATCTTCAACGAGCAGTACTTC.

This clonotype occurred many times. This chain joins TRBV7-2 and TRBJ2-1, with TRBD1 as a possible D gene (5 bases). Trimming removed 5 bases at V and 8 bases at J, with 19 bases between. The germline CDR1 and CDR2 sequences are SGHTA and FQGNSA. The CDR3 runs 15 residues. CDR3 sequence (DNA): TGTGCCAGCAGCCCCGACAGCCATCCGCGCTATGAGCAGTTCTTC. Encoded protein: CASSPDSHPRYEQFF.

V usage is TRBV7-2 and J usage is TRBJ2-3; 7 positions match TRBD2. Germline values: CDR1 SGHTA, CDR2 FQGNSA. The CDR3 contains 15 residues. J was trimmed by 4 bases and V by 2 bases; bases with no gene match: 6. CDR3 in amino acids: CASSLRRERADTQYF. The DNA for the CDR3 is TGTGCCAGCAGCTTAAGGCGGGAGAGGGCAGATACGCAGTATTTT.

The chain couples TRBV7-2 to TRBJ2-1; D is unclear. The CDR3 covers 12 residues. V lost 2 bases and J 9 bases, leaving 8 bases between the germline ends. Germline CDR1 SGHTA, CDR2 FQGNSA. The CDR3 loop reads CASSLSALEQFF. CDR3 bases: TGTGCCAGCAGCTTAAGCGCGCTTGAGCAGTTCTTC.

The count of this clonotype is one. For the CDR3, the DNA is TGTGCCACCAGGTCCCAGGGCAGAGAGACCCAGTACTTC. It specifies CATRSQGRETQYF. V and J are TRBV15 and TRBJ2-5; weak D call: TRBD1 (5 bases). V was cut by 6 bases and J by 4 bases, with 12 bases left in between. Germline loops: CDR1 LNHNV, CDR2 YYDKDF (reference sequence). The CDR3 length is 13 residues.

The chain links TRBV7-2 to TRBJ2-4; D gene uncertain. Trimming left V 2 bases short and J 6 bases short, with 11 bases between. The CDR3 sequence is 14 residues long. The germline V gene has CDR1 SGHTA and CDR2 FQGNSA. For the CDR3, the DNA is TGTGCCAGCAGCTTATCGGCAACCGCAAACATTCAGTACTTC. It codes for CASSLSATANIQYF.

This clonotype was seen ten or more times. The chain recombines TRBV14 with TRBJ1-1; D remains unclear. Germline V gives CDR1 SGHDN, CDR2 FVKESK. With 0 bases removed from V and 5 bases from J, the gap between germline ends came to 13 bases. The CDR3 covers 15 residues. In nucleotides, the CDR3 is TGTGCCAGCAGCCAAGATCTATTCCGAACAACTGAAGCTTTCTTT. Translating it yields CASSQDLFRTTEAFF.

The genes are TRBV10-3 and TRBJ1-2; 9 nucleotides agree with TRBD1. CDR1 is ENHRY and CDR2 is SYGVKD in the germline V gene. This CDR3 is 15 amino acids long. V lost 6 bases to trimming and J lost 8 bases; unmatched junction nucleotides: 13. The CDR3 is CAISHGDRATGGYTF. CDR3 DNA: TGTGCCATCAGCCACGGGGACAGGGCGACGGGGGGCTACACCTTC.

This clonotype occurred many times. Written as DNA, the CDR3 is TGTGCCAGCAGCCACGTGAACACTGAAGCTTTCTTT. Translation gives CASSHVNTEAFF. The rearrangement uses TRBV7-8 and TRBJ1-1, with D unclear. V was trimmed by 5 bases and J by 0 bases, leaving 4 bases between them. Germline values: CDR1 SGHVS, CDR2 FQNEAQ. The length of the CDR3 is 12 residues.

This clonotype was seen a handful of times. The chain couples TRBV7-2 to TRBJ1-2; 7 bases are a match to TRBD1. The V and J ends lost 3 bases and 7 bases, in that order; junction bases with no gene match: 2. The length of the CDR3 is 12 residues. Germline CDR1 is SGHTA and CDR2 is FQGNSA. CDR3 in amino acids: CASSFTGVGYTF. CDR3 DNA: TGTGCCAGCAGCTTTACAGGGGTTGGCTACACCTTC. Full variable domain (missing parts from reference TRBV7-2 and TRBJ1-2): GAGVSQSPSNKVTEKGKDVELRCDPISGHTALYWYRQSLGQGLEFLIYFQGNSAPDKSGLPSDRFSAERTGGSVSTLTIQRTQQEDSAVYLCASSFTGVGYTFGSGTRLTVV.

This clonotype was detected only a few times. The chain is built from TRBV20-1 and TRBJ2-3; D is possibly TRBD1 (5 bases). The ends were cut back, 0 bases at V and 0 bases at J, with 7 bases in the middle. From germline, CDR1 is DFQATT and CDR2 SNEGSKA (reference sequence). The CDR3 runs to 14 residues. Here the CDR3 reads CSARDQGSTDTQYF. For the CDR3, the DNA is TGCAGTGCTAGAGATCAGGGTAGCACAGATACGCAGTATTTT.

The chain uses TRBV19 and TRBJ1-5, with D uncertain. Germline V CDR1 and CDR2: LNHDA, SQIVND (reference sequence). Trimming left V 4 bases short and J 0 bases short, with 7 bases between. The CDR3 length is 14 residues. DNA of the CDR3: TGTGCCAGTAGTACCGCGGCTAGCAATCAGCCCCAGCATTTT. Protein product: CASSTAASNQPQHF.

This clonotype appeared a single time. The V call is TRBV18, the J call TRBJ2-3; D is tentatively TRBD1 or TRBD2 (5 bases each). Looked up from germline, CDR1 is KGHSH and CDR2 is LQKENI. There are 15 residues in the CDR3. Trimming stripped 1 base from V and 2 bases from J, with 10 bases between. The CDR3 nucleotides are TGTGCCAGCTCACCACTGACAGCGGCCACAGATACGCAGTATTTT. Translated, it gives CASSPLTAATDTQYF.

This clonotype rates as medium-sized. The chain carries TRBV29-1 and TRBJ2-1, with 7 bases identical to TRBD2. CDR3 length: 14 amino acids. V trimming: 7 bases; J trimming: 0 bases; junction bases outside the gene matches: 6. Germline lookup yields CDR1 SQVTM and CDR2 ANQGSEA. DNA for the CDR3: TGCAGCGCCCTGCGGGGGAGCTCCTACAATGAGCAGTTCTTC. It is translated as CSALRGSSYNEQFF.